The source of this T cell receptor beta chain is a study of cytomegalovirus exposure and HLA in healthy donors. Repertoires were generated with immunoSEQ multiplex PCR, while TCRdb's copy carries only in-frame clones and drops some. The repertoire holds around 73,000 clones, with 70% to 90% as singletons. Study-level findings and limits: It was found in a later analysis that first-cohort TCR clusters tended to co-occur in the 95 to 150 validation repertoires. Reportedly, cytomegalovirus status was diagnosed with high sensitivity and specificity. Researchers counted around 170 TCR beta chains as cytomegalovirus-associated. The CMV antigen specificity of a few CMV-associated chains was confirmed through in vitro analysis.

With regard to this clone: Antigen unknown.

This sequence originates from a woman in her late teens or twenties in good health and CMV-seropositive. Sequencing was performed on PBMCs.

The CDR3 is CASSLTPLTGNSPLHF. DNA for the CDR3: TGCGCCAGCAGCCTCACGCCCTTAACGGGAAATTCACCCCTCCACTTT. The chain uses TRBV5-1 and TRBJ1-6; D not resolved. This CDR3 comprises 16 residues. Germline loops: CDR1 SGHRS, CDR2 YFSETQ. V lost 4 bases to trimming and J lost 7 bases, with 18 bases between them.